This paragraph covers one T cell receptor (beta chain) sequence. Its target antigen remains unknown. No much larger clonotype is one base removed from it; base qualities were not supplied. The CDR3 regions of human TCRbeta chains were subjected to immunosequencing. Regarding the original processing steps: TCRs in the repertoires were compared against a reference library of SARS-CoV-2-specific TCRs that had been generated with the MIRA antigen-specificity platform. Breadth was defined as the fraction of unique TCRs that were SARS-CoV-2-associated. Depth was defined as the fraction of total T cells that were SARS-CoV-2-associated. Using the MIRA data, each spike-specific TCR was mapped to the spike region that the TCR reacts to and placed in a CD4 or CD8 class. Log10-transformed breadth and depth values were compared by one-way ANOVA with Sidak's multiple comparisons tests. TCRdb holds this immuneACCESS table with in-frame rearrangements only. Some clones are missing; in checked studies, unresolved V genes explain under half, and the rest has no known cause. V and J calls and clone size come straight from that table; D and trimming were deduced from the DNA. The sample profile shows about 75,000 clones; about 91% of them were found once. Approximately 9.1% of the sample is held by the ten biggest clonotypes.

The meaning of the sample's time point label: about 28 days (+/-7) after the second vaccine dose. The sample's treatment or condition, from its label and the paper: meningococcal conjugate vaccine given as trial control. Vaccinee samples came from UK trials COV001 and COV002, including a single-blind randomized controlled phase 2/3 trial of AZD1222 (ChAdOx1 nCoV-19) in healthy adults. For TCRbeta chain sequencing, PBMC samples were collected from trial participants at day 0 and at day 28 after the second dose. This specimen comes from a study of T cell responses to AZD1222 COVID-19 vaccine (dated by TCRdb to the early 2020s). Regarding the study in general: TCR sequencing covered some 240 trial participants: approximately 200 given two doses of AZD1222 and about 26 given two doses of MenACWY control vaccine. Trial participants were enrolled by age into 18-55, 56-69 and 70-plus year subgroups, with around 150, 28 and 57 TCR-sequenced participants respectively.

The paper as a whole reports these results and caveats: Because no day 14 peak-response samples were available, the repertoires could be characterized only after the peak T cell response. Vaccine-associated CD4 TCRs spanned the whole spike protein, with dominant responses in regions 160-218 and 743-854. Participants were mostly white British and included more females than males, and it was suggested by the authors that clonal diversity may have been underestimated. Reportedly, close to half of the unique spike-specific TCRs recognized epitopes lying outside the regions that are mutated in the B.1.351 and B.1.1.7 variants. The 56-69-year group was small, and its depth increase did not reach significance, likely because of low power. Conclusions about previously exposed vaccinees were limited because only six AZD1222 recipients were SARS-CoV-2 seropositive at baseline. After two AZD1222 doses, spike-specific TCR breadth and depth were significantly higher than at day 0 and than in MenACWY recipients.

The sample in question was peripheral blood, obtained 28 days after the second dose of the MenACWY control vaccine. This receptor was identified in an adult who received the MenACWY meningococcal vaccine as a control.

The nucleotide sequence is given as TGTGCCAGCAGCCAATCGAGGACAGTGAACACTGAAGCTTTCTTT. Its coded protein is CASSQSRTVNTEAFF. The receptor chain draws on TRBV16 and TRBJ1-1; TRBD1 is a possible D gene, resting on 6 matching bases. Via the germline V gene, CDR1 is KGHSY and CDR2 FQNENV. Counted from cysteine to phenylalanine, this CDR3 has 15 amino acids. This entry keeps only the CDR3 DNA: 45 bases, framed from base 1. Between the V and J ends, shortened by 0 bases and 0 bases respectively, the junction contains 8 bases.